This TCR beta chain was captured by sequencing in a study of T cell responses to AZD1222 COVID-19 vaccine (dated by TCRdb to the early 2020s). Context from the whole study: A total of under 250 trial participants underwent TCR sequencing, of whom about 210 had received two doses of AZD1222 and roughly 26 had received two doses of the MenACWY control vaccine. Trial participants were enrolled by age into 18-55, 56-69 and 70-plus year subgroups, with around 150, 28 and 57 TCR-sequenced participants respectively.

On this clone: It lacks a known antigen. There are no base qualities to consult, and no much larger clone falls within one base.

According to the study, the label for this sample's time point signals: about 28 days (+/-7) after the second vaccine dose. Because spike-specific TCR depth and breadth did not differ between the two schedules, AZD1222 recipients who got a second dose at roughly 4 weeks were pooled with those who got a second dose at roughly 12 weeks. Vaccinee samples were obtained from the UK trials COV001 and COV002, which included a single-blind randomized controlled phase 2/3 trial of AZD1222 (ChAdOx1 nCoV-19) in healthy adults. For TCRbeta chain sequencing, PBMC samples were collected from trial participants at day 0 and at day 28 after the second dose. The CDR3 regions of human TCRbeta chains were analyzed by immunosequencing. The paper's data handling went like this. TCRs in the repertoires were matched against a reference library of SARS-CoV-2-specific TCRs that had been generated with the MIRA antigen-specificity platform. Breadth meant the fraction of unique TCRs that were SARS-CoV-2-associated, whereas depth meant the fraction of total T cells that were SARS-CoV-2-associated. Using the MIRA data, each spike-specific TCR was assigned both to the spike region to which the TCR was reactive and to a CD4 or CD8 class. Log10-transformed breadth and depth values were compared by one-way ANOVA with Sidak's multiple comparisons tests. Imported from immuneACCESS, the table was reduced by TCRdb to in-frame sequences with V and J called. These copies leave out some clones; in studies compared against another copy, an unresolved V gene accounts for under half, and the cause of the remainder is not known. Clone size and V and J calls were adopted from that table, with D and trimming inferred from the DNA. Within this sample are about 110,000 clones, with 70% to 90% of them counted one time only. The ten largest clones take up approximately 15% of the sample.

Trimming accounts for 0 bases at V and 1 base at J, while the number of junction bases matched to no gene is 6. From the cysteine through the phenylalanine, the CDR3 covers 17 amino acids. The DNA shown is the 51-base CDR3, in frame from base 1. Reading the germline V gene gives CDR1 MNHNS and CDR2 SASEGT. The full study reports these points: The vaccine-associated CD4 TCRs covered the entire spike protein, and the dominant responses fell in regions 160-218 and 743-854. Only five to seven AZD1222 recipients were SARS-CoV-2 seropositive at baseline, limiting conclusions about previously exposed vaccinees. Because no day 14 peak-response samples were available, repertoires were characterized only after the peak T cell response. Reportedly, close to half of the unique spike-specific TCRs recognized epitopes lying outside the regions that are mutated in the B.1.351 and B.1.1.7 variants. Most participants were white British and females outnumbered males, and the authors suggested that clonal diversity may have been underestimated. The 56-69-year group was small, and its depth increase did not reach significance, likely because of low power. Spike-specific TCR breadth and depth rose significantly after two AZD1222 doses compared with day 0 and with MenACWY recipients.

The sequencing used peripheral blood, collected 28 days after the second AZD1222 dose. The source of this sequence is an adult who received the AZD1222 COVID-19 vaccine. The rearrangement combines TRBV6-1 with TRBJ1-1; 9 middle bases align to TRBD1. The CDR3 reads CASSEARTGASNTEAFF. In nucleotides, the sequence is TGTGCCAGCAGTGAAGCCAGGACAGGGGCATCGAACACTGAAGCTTTCTTT.